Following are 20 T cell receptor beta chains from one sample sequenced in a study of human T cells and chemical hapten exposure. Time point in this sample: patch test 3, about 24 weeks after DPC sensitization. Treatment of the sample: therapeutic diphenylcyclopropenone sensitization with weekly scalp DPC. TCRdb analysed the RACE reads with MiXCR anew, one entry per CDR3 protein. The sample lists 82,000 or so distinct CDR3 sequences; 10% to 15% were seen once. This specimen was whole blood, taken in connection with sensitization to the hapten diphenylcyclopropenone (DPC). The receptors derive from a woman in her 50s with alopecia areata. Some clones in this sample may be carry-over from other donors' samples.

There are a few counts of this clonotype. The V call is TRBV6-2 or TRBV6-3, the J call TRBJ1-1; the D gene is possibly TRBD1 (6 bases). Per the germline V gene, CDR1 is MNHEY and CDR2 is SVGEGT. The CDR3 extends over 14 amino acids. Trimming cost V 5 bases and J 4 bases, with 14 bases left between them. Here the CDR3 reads CASSPGVRGTEAFF. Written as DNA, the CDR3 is TGTGCCAGCAGTCCAGGGGTGAGGGGCACTGAAGCTTTCTTT.

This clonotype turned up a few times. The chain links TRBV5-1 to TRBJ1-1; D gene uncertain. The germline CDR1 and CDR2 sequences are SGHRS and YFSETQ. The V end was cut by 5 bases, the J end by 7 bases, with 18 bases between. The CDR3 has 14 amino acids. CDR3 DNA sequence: TGCGCCAGCAGAATGTTTGGGGAAAGGGATGAAGCTTTCTTT. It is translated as CASRMFGERDEAFF.

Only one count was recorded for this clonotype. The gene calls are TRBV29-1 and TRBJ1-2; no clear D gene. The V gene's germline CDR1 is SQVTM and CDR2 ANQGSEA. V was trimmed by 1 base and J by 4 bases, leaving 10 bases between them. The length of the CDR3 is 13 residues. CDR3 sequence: CSVEGEYTYGYTF. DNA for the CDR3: TGCAGCGTTGAAGGGGAGTACACCTATGGCTACACCTTC.

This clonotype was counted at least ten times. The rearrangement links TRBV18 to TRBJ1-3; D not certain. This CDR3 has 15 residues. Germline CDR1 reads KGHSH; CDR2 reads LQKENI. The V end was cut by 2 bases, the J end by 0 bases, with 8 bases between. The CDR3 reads CASSPAMDSGNTIYF. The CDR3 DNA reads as TGTGCCAGCTCACCAGCCATGGACTCTGGAAACACCATATATTTT.

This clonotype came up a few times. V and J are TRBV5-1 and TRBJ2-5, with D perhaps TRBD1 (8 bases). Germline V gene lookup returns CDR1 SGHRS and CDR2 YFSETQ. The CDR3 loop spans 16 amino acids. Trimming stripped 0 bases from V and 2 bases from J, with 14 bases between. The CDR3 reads CASSLGLQGGQETQYF. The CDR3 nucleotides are TGCGCCAGCAGCTTGGGACTACAGGGGGGGCAAGAGACCCAGTACTTC.

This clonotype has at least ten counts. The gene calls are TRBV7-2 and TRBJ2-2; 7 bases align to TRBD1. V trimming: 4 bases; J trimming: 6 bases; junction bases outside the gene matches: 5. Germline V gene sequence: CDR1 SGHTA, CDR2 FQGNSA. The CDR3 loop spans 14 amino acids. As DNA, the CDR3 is TGTGCCAGCAGCTCGAGACAGGGAGCCGGGGAGCTGTTTTTT. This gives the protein CASSSRQGAGELFF.

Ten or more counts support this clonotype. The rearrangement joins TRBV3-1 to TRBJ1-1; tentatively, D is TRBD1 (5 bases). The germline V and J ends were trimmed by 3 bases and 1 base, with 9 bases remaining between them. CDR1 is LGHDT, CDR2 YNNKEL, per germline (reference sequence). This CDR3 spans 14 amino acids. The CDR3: CASSQGVGNTEAFF. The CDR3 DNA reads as TGTGCCAGCAGCCAGGGGGTGGGGAACACTGAAGCTTTCTTT.

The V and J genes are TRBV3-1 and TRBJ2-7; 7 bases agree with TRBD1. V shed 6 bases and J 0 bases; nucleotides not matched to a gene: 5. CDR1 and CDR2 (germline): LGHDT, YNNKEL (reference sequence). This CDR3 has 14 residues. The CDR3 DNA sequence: TGTGCCAGCAGTTCCGGGACAGACTCCTACGAGCAGTACTTC. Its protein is CASSSGTDSYEQYF.

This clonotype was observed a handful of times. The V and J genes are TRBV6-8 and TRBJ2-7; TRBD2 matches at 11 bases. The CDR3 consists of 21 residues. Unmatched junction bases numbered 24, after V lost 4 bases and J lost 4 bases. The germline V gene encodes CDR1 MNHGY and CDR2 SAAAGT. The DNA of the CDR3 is TGTGCCAGCAGTTCCCCGGGAGATCCACTACTAGCGGGAGTTTTGGGGTACGAGCAGTACTTC. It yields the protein CASSSPGDPLLAGVLGYEQYF.

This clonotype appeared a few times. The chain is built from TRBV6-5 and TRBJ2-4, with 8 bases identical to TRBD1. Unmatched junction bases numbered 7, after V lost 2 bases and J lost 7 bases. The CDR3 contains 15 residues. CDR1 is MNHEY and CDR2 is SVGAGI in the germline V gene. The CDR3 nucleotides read TGTGCCAGCAGTTACCGATCCGGGACAGGCAACATTCAGTACTTC. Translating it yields CASSYRSGTGNIQYF.

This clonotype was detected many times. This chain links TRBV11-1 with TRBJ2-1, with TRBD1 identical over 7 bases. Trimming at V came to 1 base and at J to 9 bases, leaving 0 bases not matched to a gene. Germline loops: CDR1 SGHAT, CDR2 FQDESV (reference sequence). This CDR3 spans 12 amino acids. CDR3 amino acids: CASSLEGAEQFF. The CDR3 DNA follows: TGTGCCAGCAGCTTAGAGGGGGCTGAGCAGTTCTTC.

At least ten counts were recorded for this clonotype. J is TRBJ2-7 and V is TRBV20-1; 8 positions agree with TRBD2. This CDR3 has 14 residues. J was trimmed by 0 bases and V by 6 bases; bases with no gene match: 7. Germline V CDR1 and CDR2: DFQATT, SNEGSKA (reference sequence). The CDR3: CSALAGIPSYEQYF. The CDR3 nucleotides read TGCAGTGCATTAGCGGGGATCCCCTCCTACGAGCAGTACTTC.

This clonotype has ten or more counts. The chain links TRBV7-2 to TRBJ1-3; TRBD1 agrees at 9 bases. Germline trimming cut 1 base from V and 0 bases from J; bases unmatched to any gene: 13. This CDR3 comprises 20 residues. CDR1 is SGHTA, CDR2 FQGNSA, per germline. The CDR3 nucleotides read TGTGCCAGCAGCTTAGTGTTGGGACAGGGAGCGCGTTTCTCTGGAAACACCATATATTTT. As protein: CASSLVLGQGARFSGNTIYF.

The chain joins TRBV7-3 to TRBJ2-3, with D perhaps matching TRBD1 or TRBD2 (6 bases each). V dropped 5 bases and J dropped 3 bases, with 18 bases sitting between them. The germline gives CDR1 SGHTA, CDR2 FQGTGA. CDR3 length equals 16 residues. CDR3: CASSPRSGGGTDTQYF. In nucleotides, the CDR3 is TGTGCCAGCAGCCCGAGAAGCGGAGGGGGGACAGATACGCAGTATTTT.

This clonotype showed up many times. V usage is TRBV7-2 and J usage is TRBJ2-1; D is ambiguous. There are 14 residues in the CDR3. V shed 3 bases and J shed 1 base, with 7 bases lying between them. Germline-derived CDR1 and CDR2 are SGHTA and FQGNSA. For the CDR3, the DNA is TGTGCCAGCAGCTTCCCGGCTTCCTACAATGAGCAGTTCTTC. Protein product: CASSFPASYNEQFF.

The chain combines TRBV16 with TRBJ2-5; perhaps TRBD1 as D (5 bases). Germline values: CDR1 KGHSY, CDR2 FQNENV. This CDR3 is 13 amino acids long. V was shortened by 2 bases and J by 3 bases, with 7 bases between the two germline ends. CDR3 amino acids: CASSQLGEETQYF. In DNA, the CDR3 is TGTGCCAGCAGCCAACTAGGGGAAGAGACCCAGTACTTC.

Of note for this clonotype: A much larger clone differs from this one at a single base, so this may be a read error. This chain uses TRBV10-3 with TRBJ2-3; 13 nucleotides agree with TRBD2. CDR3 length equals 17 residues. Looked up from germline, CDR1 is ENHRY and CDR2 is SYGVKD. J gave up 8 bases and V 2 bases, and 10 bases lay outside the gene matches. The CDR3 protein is CAISETPLAGGEGTQYF. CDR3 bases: TGTGCCATCAGTGAGACCCCACTAGCGGGAGGGGAAGGTACGCAGTATTTT.

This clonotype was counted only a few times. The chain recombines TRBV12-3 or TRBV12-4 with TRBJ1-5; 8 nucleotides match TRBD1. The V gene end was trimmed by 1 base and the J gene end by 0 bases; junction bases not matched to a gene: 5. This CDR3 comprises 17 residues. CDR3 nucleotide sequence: TGTGCCAGCAGTTTAGGGGCAGGGGGCTCTAGCAATCAGCCCCAGCATTTT. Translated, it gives CASSLGAGGSSNQPQHF.

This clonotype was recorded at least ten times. As DNA, the CDR3 is TGTGCCAGCAGCCAAGAATCCAGAGAAACTAGCACAGATACGCAGTATTTT. This translates into CASSQESRETSTDTQYF. V and J are TRBV4-2 and TRBJ2-3; D is unresolved. The CDR3 spans 17 residues. Germline V lookup: CDR1 LGHNA, CDR2 YNFKEQ. V was shortened by 0 bases and J by 0 bases, with 13 bases between the two germline ends.

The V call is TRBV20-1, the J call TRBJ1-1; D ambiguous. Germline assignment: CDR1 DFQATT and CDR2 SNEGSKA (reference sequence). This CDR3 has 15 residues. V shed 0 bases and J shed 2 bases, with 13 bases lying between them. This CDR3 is CSAREWRSGNTEAFF. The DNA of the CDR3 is TGCAGTGCTAGAGAATGGAGAAGCGGAAACACTGAAGCTTTCTTT.